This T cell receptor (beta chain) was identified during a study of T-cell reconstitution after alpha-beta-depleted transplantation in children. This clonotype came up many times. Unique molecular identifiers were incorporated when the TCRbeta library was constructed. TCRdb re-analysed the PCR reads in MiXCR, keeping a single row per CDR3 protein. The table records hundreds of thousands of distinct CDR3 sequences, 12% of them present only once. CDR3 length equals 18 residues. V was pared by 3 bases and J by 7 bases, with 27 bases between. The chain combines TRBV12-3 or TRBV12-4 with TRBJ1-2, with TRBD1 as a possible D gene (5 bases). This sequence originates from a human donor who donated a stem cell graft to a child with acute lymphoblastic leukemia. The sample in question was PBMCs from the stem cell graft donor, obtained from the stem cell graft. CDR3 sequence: CASSFLGGHDVPGAGYTF. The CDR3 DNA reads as TGTGCCAGCAGTTTTCTTGGTGGACACGACGTTCCCGGGGCTGGCTACACCTTC.